The 19 T cell receptor beta chains given below trace back to one sample, sequenced in a study of blood T cell repertoires in COVID-19. The method was immunoSEQ multiplex PCR; TCRdb's version includes in-frame clones alone and lacks a portion of them. The sample has approximately 150,000 clones; approximately 88% are singletons. Sequenced input: peripheral blood. These receptors were obtained from a woman in her forties or fifties with acute or convalescent COVID-19.

The CDR3 DNA is TGTGCCAGTAGTACGCCAGGGGGATCACCCCTCCACTTT. Translation: CASSTPGGSPLHF. V usage is TRBV19 and J usage is TRBJ1-6; 7 bases match TRBD1. The CDR3 is 13 amino acids. From germline, CDR1 is LNHDA and CDR2 SQIVND (reference sequence). J gave up 10 bases and V 4 bases, and 4 bases lay outside the gene matches.

This chain uses TRBV7-9 with TRBJ2-7, with 15 bases fitting TRBD2. CDR1 is SEHNR, CDR2 FQNEAQ, per germline (reference sequence). The CDR3 totals 18 residues. J was trimmed by 0 bases and V by 5 bases; bases with no gene match: 8. CDR3 sequence reads: CASSPTWTSGRASYEQYF. The CDR3 DNA reads as TGTGCCAGCAGCCCAACCTGGACTAGCGGGAGGGCCTCCTACGAGCAGTACTTC. The full variable domain, with the rest looked up from reference TRBV7-9 and TRBJ2-7, is DTGVSQNPRHKITKRGQNVTFRCDPISEHNRLYWYRQTLGQGPEFLTYFQNEAQLEKSRLLSDRFSAERPKGSFSTLEIQRTEQGDSAMYLCASSPTWTSGRASYEQYFGPGTRLTVT.

This chain uses TRBV19 with TRBJ1-5, with D possibly TRBD1 on 5 matching bases. Germline assignment: CDR1 LNHDA and CDR2 SQIVND (reference sequence). Trimming left V 9 bases short and J 1 base short, with 16 bases between. The CDR3 is 15 residues long. This chain's CDR3 is CASDSTGLSNQPQHF. The CDR3 DNA follows: TGTGCCAGCGATTCAACGGGACTCAGCAATCAGCCCCAGCATTTT.

The count of this clone is one. The same CDR3 also results from other DNA sequences found in this sample. The chain recombines TRBV5-1 with TRBJ2-1, with TRBD2 identical over 11 bases. This CDR3 has 15 amino acids. Germline CDR1 and CDR2: SGHRS and YFSETQ. Trimming at V came to 4 bases and at J to 3 bases, leaving 3 bases not matched to a gene. The CDR3 is CASSLGLAGYNEQFF. In DNA form, the CDR3 reads TGCGCCAGCAGCCTTGGACTAGCGGGCTACAATGAGCAGTTCTTC.

The chain joins TRBV10-3 to TRBJ2-7; tentative D call: TRBD2 (6 bases). The CDR3 totals 14 residues. V lost 8 bases, J lost 0 bases, and 14 bases lay in between. CDR1 is ENHRY, CDR2 SYGVKD, per germline. The CDR3 spells CAIRGDSSSYEQYF. DNA for the CDR3: TGTGCCATCCGAGGGGACTCGAGCTCCTACGAGCAGTACTTC.

The rearrangement links TRBV6-5 to TRBJ1-1; 8 bases map to TRBD1. Germline CDR1 and CDR2: MNHEY and SVGAGI. This CDR3 is 13 amino acids long. The V segment lost 5 bases and the J segment 4 bases; nucleotides outside the gene matches: 3. The CDR3 here is CASSQGAGTEAFF. CDR3 DNA sequence: TGTGCCAGCAGTCAGGGGGCAGGCACTGAAGCTTTCTTT.

The gene calls are TRBV24-1 and TRBJ2-3, with 10 positions matching TRBD1. CDR1 and CDR2 from the germline V gene are KGHDR and SFDVKD. The CDR3 length is 15 residues. V gave up 4 bases and J gave up 4 bases; unmatched junction bases: 4. The CDR3 protein is CATSEGGTGADTQYF. The CDR3 region has the DNA TGTGCCACCAGTGAAGGGGGGACAGGGGCAGATACGCAGTATTTT.

As to this clone: This sample includes further DNA sequences coding for the same CDR3. The rearrangement uses TRBV5-1 and TRBJ1-4; 8 bases match TRBD1. CDR1 SGHRS and CDR2 YFSETQ come from the germline V gene. The CDR3 extends over 14 amino acids. The J segment lost 7 bases and the V segment lost 2 bases, leaving 4 bases of the junction unmatched. CDR3 nucleotides: TGCGCCAGCAGCTTCGGACAGGGAAGTGAAAAACTGTTTTTT. It translates to CASSFGQGSEKLFF. The full variable domain, with the rest looked up from reference TRBV5-1 and TRBJ1-4, is KAGVTQTPRYLIKTRGQQVTLSCSPISGHRSVSWYQQTPGQGLQFLFEYFSETQRNKGNFPGRFSGRQFSNSRSEMNVSTLELGDSALYLCASSFGQGSEKLFFGSGTQLSVL.

This clone was counted a few times. The rearrangement joins TRBV24-1 to TRBJ2-3; D may be TRBD2 (5 bases). Trimming took off 7 bases at V and 4 bases at J, with 11 bases between the two ends. Germline CDR1 is KGHDR and CDR2 is SFDVKD. This CDR3 spans 13 amino acids. The CDR3 region is CATSTPGADTQYF. CDR3 coding DNA: TGTGCCACCAGCACGCCCGGGGCAGATACGCAGTATTTT.

CDR3 DNA sequence: TGTGCCAGCAGCATTGGCTCTAGCGGGGTGGAGACCCAGTACTTC. It translates to CASSIGSSGVETQYF. The chain is built from TRBV7-3 and TRBJ2-5; TRBD2 matches 9 bases. Germline loops: CDR1 SGHTA, CDR2 FQGTGA. The CDR3 consists of 15 residues. V lost 5 bases to trimming and J lost 5 bases; unmatched junction nucleotides: 9.

This chain uses TRBV11-2 with TRBJ2-2; 14 bases match TRBD2. The CDR3 is made up of 15 amino acids. In germline, CDR1 is SGHAT, CDR2 FQNNGV. V shed 4 bases, J shed 10 bases, and the junction held 5 bases outside the gene matches. The CDR3 DNA reads TGTGCCAGCAGCTCCCGACTAGCGGGAGGGCTGGAGCTGTTTTTT. This gives the protein CASSSRLAGGLELFF.

This clone was counted a single time. The chain recombines TRBV6-5 with TRBJ2-5, with TRBD2 as a possible D gene (6 bases). V lost 5 bases to trimming and J lost 5 bases, with 12 bases between them. The germline V gene encodes CDR1 MNHEY and CDR2 SVGAGI. The CDR3 has 13 amino acids. Here the CDR3 DNA reads TGTGCCAGCAGTACCCTAGCGAAGGAGACCCAGTACTTC. Translating it yields CASSTLAKETQYF.

This rearrangement joins TRBV7-2 to TRBJ2-1; 8 bases align to TRBD1. CDR3 length: 15 residues. The V gene's germline CDR1 is SGHTA and CDR2 FQGNSA. V gave up 1 base and J gave up 6 bases; unmatched junction bases: 5. CDR3 amino acids: CASSLVTGQGNEQFF. The CDR3 nucleotides are TGTGCCAGCAGCTTAGTCACCGGACAGGGCAATGAGCAGTTCTTC. Based on the CDR3 plus reference TRBV7-2 and TRBJ2-1, the full variable domain is GAGVSQSPSNKVTEKGKDVELRCDPISGHTALYWYRQSLGQGLEFLIYFQGNSAPDKSGLPSDRFSAERTGGSVSTLTIQRTQQEDSAVYLCASSLVTGQGNEQFFGPGTRLTVL.

In this sample, this clone turned up a few times. V usage is TRBV3-1 (or the pseudogene TRBV3-2) and J usage is TRBJ2-2; TRBD2 aligns across 12 bases. Trimming removed 0 bases from V and 5 bases from J; junction bases left unmatched: 7. CDR1 is LGHDT, CDR2 YNNKEL, per germline (reference sequence). The length of the CDR3 is 18 residues. CDR3 region: CASSQDRPSGGVTGELFF. As DNA, the CDR3 is TGTGCCAGCAGCCAAGATCGGCCTAGCGGGGGGGTAACCGGGGAGCTGTTTTTT.

V and J are TRBV11-3 and TRBJ1-2; a weak D match, TRBD1 (6 bases). V shed 5 bases and J shed 0 bases, with 16 bases lying between them. There are 16 residues in the CDR3. CDR1 is SGHNT and CDR2 is YENEEA in the germline V gene. The CDR3, as DNA: TGTGCCAGCAGCCGAATTAGGGCAGGGGCTAACTATGGCTACACCTTC. Protein: CASSRIRAGANYGYTF.

This rearrangement joins TRBV24-1 to TRBJ1-1, with TRBD1 matching 11 bases. The germline V gene encodes CDR1 KGHDR and CDR2 SFDVKD. The junction had 11 bases not matched to a gene; V was cut back by 4 bases and J by 11 bases. The CDR3 sequence is 15 residues long. In DNA form, the CDR3 reads TGTGCCACCAGTGACCTCGGGACAGGGGGGCCAGTGGCTTTCTTT. Its translation is CATSDLGTGGPVAFF.

This chain links TRBV10-3 with TRBJ2-3, with D perhaps TRBD1 (5 bases). Trimming pared 0 bases from V and 1 base from J, leaving 14 bases between. Germline loops: CDR1 ENHRY, CDR2 SYGVKD. The CDR3 has 17 amino acids. CDR3 residues: CAISESGPGSGTDTQYF. The CDR3 DNA follows: TGTGCCATCAGTGAGTCCGGGCCAGGGTCGGGCACAGATACGCAGTATTTT.

The chain uses TRBV6-8 and TRBJ2-4, with D unresolved. The CDR3 loop spans 14 amino acids. Germline V gives CDR1 MNHGY, CDR2 SAAAGT. Between the trimmed V and J ends, which lost 7 bases and 6 bases, there was a span of 16 bases. The CDR3 DNA follows: TGTGCCAGCACCAGCGACCAGTCCCCAAACATTCAGTACTTC. This translates into CASTSDQSPNIQYF.

The chain carries TRBV30 and TRBJ1-1; D possibly corresponds to TRBD1 (5 bases). CDR1 is GTSNPN and CDR2 is SVGIG in the germline V gene (reference sequence). V was pared by 4 bases and J by 1 base, with 7 bases between. CDR3 length: 12 amino acids. CDR3 in amino acids: CAWKGQNTEAFF. CDR3 bases: TGTGCCTGGAAAGGACAGAACACTGAAGCTTTCTTT.